This TCR beta chain was identified during a study of blood T cell repertoires in COVID-19. V lost 3 bases and J lost 0, with 7 bases in between. This CDR3 is 14 amino acids long. Germline loops: CDR1 MDHEN, CDR2 SYDVKM. The assay was immunoSEQ multiplex PCR, and TCRdb's table has in-frame clones only and misses some. This sample yields fewer than 200,000 clones, of which approximately 85% are seen a single time; 7.5% to 9.5% belongs to the top ten. The chain couples TRBV28 to TRBJ2-3, with no clear D. This sequence was found in a man aged 40-55 years who had recovered from COVID-19. Sequencing input: peripheral blood. CDR3 bases: TGTGCCAGCAGTTTGGGCCTTAGCACAGATACGCAGTATTTT. Its protein is CASSLGLSTDTQYF.